This T cell receptor beta chain was profiled in a study of blood T cell repertoires in COVID-19. This clone showed up just a few times. Produced via immunoSEQ multiplex PCR; TCRdb's table is partial and in-frame only. The sample has fewer than 200,000 clones; 70% to 90% are singletons. The junction had 6 bases not matched to a gene; V was cut back by 4 bases and J by 0 bases. Germline V lookup: CDR1 SQVTM, CDR2 ANQGSEA. The CDR3 is 15 amino acids. The sequence was obtained from a man aged 55 to 70 who had recovered from COVID-19. The sample comprised peripheral blood. V gene TRBV29-1 combines with J gene TRBJ2-3; 8 bases agree with TRBD2. The CDR3 protein is CSVVPGGGSTDTQYF. Here the CDR3 DNA reads TGCAGCGTTGTTCCTGGCGGGGGGAGCACAGATACGCAGTATTTT.